This is a list of T cell receptor beta chains from one sample in a study of early T cells in non-severe SARS-CoV-2 infection. Via MiXCR, TCRdb re-called the 5' RACE reads, giving one row per CDR3 protein. The sample has about 100,000 distinct CDR3 sequences; over 10% are singletons. The sample comprised whole blood. The receptors come from an adult who was a healthcare worker with PCR-confirmed SARS-CoV-2 infection or an uninfected control (not recorded which). CDR3s include the opening cysteine and the closing phenylalanine or tryptophan. D genes are given only for firm matches. Part of the rows lack a size; the others show once, few, many or a class for expanded clones.

v_call,j_call,cdr3_length,d_call,clone_size,cdr3_nt,cdr3_aa
TRBV29-1,TRBJ1-2,12,TRBD1,-,TGCAGCGTACTCGGACAGGGAAATGGCTACACCTTC,CSVLGQGNGYTF
TRBV7-9,TRBJ1-5,15,-,-,TGTGCCAGCAGCTCGGAAAGTTATAGCAATCAGCCCCAGCATTTT,CASSSESYSNQPQHF
TRBV2,TRBJ2-7,13,-,many,TGTGCCAGCAGTGACAGGTCCGCCTACGAGCAGTACTTC,CASSDRSAYEQYF
TRBV18,TRBJ2-6,20,TRBD1,few,TGTGCCAGCTCACCAAGTCCCGACAGGGCAGCCAACTCTGGGGCCAACGTCCTGACTTTC,CASSPSPDRAANSGANVLTF
TRBV20-1,TRBJ2-2,14,TRBD2,few,TGCAGTGCCCCACCGGGGGGGCGGACCGGGGAGCTGTTTTTT,CSAPPGGRTGELFF
TRBV4-1,TRBJ1-6,19,-,-,TGCGCCAGCAGCCAGTTACCTTGGACCCGGAGCTCCTATAATTCACCCCTCCACTTT,CASSQLPWTRSSYNSPLHF
TRBV7-9,TRBJ2-6,15,-,many,TGTGCCAGCAGCCTTACAGTCTCTGGGGCCAACGTCCTGACTTTC,CASSLTVSGANVLTF
TRBV18,TRBJ2-1,15,-,-,TGTGCCAGCTCACCCCGACAGCGAGCCTACAATGAGCAGTTCTTC,CASSPRQRAYNEQFF
TRBV10-3,TRBJ2-7,14,-,many,TGTGCCCATCGGTCTGGGGGGCACTCCTACGAGCAGTACTTC,CAHRSGGHSYEQYF
TRBV2,TRBJ2-2,14,-,few,TGTGCCAGCAGTGTTTGGCTGGACACCGGGGAGCTGTTTTTT,CASSVWLDTGELFF
TRBV11-2,TRBJ2-6,18,-,many,TGTGCCAGCAGCTTAGCGATCCAAGTTGTCTCTGGGGCCAACGTCCTGACTTTC,CASSLAIQVVSGANVLTF
TRBV7-9,TRBJ1-5,14,TRBD1,-,TGTGCCAGCAGCCCGACAGGGGTGCAACAGCCCCAGCATTTT,CASSPTGVQQPQHF
TRBV6-5,TRBJ1-2,14,TRBD1,few,TGTGCCAGCAGTTCGAGGACAGGGTTTCATGGCTACACCTTC,CASSSRTGFHGYTF
TRBV29-1,TRBJ2-2,14,TRBD1,few,TGCAGCGTGCTGACAGGGGTGAACACCGGGGAGCTGTTTTTT,CSVLTGVNTGELFF
TRBV5-6,TRBJ2-7,13,-,many,TGTGCCAGCAGCCCCCCTTGGGGTAACGAGCAGTACTTC,CASSPPWGNEQYF
TRBV4-1,TRBJ1-1,14,-,many,TGCGCCAGCAGCCCGCCCACAAGGGCTACTGAAGCTTTCTTT,CASSPPTRATEAFF
TRBV29-1,TRBJ2-2,11,-,-,TGCAGCGGGTGGAGCACCGGGGAGCTGTTTTTT,CSGWSTGELFF
TRBV7-2,TRBJ2-1,19,TRBD2,many,TGTGCCAGCAGCTCACTGGGGGGTAGCGGGGGTTCCTCCTACAATGAGCAGTTCTTC,CASSSLGGSGGSSYNEQFF
TRBV23-1,TRBJ2-7,18,-,many,TGCGCCAGCAGTCAATCGACGTTTCCTCTCCGGTGGGGGTACGAGCAGTACTTC,CASSQSTFPLRWGYEQYF
TRBV6-5,TRBJ2-7,14,TRBD1,-,TGTGCCAGCAGAGCGGCAGGGGGATTTTACGAGCAGTACTTC,CASRAAGGFYEQYF
TRBV6-6,TRBJ1-5,16,-,few,TGTGCCAGCAGTTACTCACGACAGGTTTTACATCAGCCCCAGCATTTT,CASSYSRQVLHQPQHF
TRBV7-6,TRBJ1-2,18,-,many,TGTGCCAGCAGCTTAGAGGGTGGAGGACCTCCCTCTAACTATGGCTACACCTTC,CASSLEGGGPPSNYGYTF
TRBV28,TRBJ2-1,13,TRBD1,-,TGTGCCAGCAGCTCGGGACAGTACAATGAGCAGTTCTTC,CASSSGQYNEQFF
TRBV29-1,TRBJ1-1,13,-,-,TGCAGCGTCAGGACAGACGGGAACACTGAAGCTTTCTTT,CSVRTDGNTEAFF
TRBV5-1,TRBJ2-2,15,-,-,TGCGCCAGCAGCTTGGACGGGGTGAACACCGGGGAGCTGTTTTTT,CASSLDGVNTGELFF
TRBV7-9,TRBJ2-1,15,-,many,TGTGCCAGCAGCTTACCCCCCGCCCCCTACAATGAGCAGTTCTTC,CASSLPPAPYNEQFF
TRBV11-2,TRBJ2-5,15,-,-,TGTGCCAGCAGCCTCGGGGATTCCAGGAAAGAGACCCAGTACTTC,CASSLGDSRKETQYF
TRBV11-2,TRBJ2-7,14,-,few,TGTGCCAGCAGCTCCGGGACGCTTGACACCCAACGGTACTTC,CASSSGTLDTQRYF
TRBV10-3,TRBJ1-5,14,-,many,TGTGCCATCAGCGACAGCGTCAGCAATCAGCCCCAGCATTTT,CAISDSVSNQPQHF
TRBV19,TRBJ2-1,13,TRBD2,few,TGTGCCAGTAGTCCCCAACGGGGGGATGAGCAGTTCTTC,CASSPQRGDEQFF
TRBV3-1,TRBJ1-1,11,-,-,TGTGTCAGCAGCCAAGGCATAGCGGCTTTCTTT,CVSSQGIAAFF
TRBV7-9,TRBJ2-5,13,-,few,TGTGCCAGCAGGTTGACACTCCAAGAGACCCAGTACTTC,CASRLTLQETQYF
TRBV28,TRBJ2-5,16,-,many,TGTGCCAGCAGTTTCCGAGGGCGCCGTAGGGGAGAGACCCAGTACTTC,CASSFRGRRRGETQYF
TRBV27,TRBJ1-1,15,-,many,TGTGCCAGCAAAGAAAGTGGGGTTGCGGACACTGAAGCTTTCTTT,CASKESGVADTEAFF
TRBV11-2,TRBJ2-1,17,TRBD2,many,TGTGCCAGCAGCGCCCGCCCGGGGGACTACAAATACAATGAGCAGTTCTTC,CASSARPGDYKYNEQFF
TRBV6-2/TRBV6-3,TRBJ2-3,15,-,many,TGTGCCAGCAGTACGTCCGGGGTACGGAGAGATACGCAGTATTTT,CASSTSGVRRDTQYF
TRBV6-6,TRBJ2-7,14,TRBD1,-,TGTGCCAGCAGGGGCGGGACAGGAGGTTACGAGCAGTACTTC,CASRGGTGGYEQYF
TRBV27,TRBJ1-5,14,-,few,TGTGCCAGCAGGCGGGAACTTGGGAATCAGCCCCAGCATTTT,CASRRELGNQPQHF
TRBV7-9,TRBJ2-7,15,-,few,TGTGCCAGCAGCTTAGGATCGGGACAAACCTACGAGCAGTACTTC,CASSLGSGQTYEQYF
TRBV11-2,TRBJ2-5,14,-,many,TGTGCCAGCAGCCGGGGACCGCTCCAAGAGACCCAGTACTTC,CASSRGPLQETQYF
TRBV29-1,TRBJ1-1,16,-,-,TGCAGCGTTGATGTGGGACATTTCCCCATGAACACTGAAGCTTTCTTT,CSVDVGHFPMNTEAFF